This T cell receptor beta chain originates from a study of cytomegalovirus exposure and HLA in healthy donors. Overall study results and limits: Per published reports, the classifier diagnosed cytomegalovirus status with high specificity and sensitivity.

PCR employed 60 Vbeta and 13 Jbeta primers. The assay was immunoSEQ multiplex PCR, and TCRdb's table has in-frame clones only and misses some. The repertoire holds about 300,000 clones, with 75% to 90% as singletons. This CDR3 contains 17 residues. V gave up 4 bases and J gave up 0 bases, with 16 bases separating them. This clone was recorded a few times. Its specificity is not known. V gene TRBV23-1 combines with J gene TRBJ2-1, with D perhaps TRBD1 (6 bases). TRBV23-1 is given ORF status, its function remaining uncertain. Sequencing was performed on PBMCs. The clonotype was recovered from a man between 35 and 55 years old in good health and CMV-seropositive. CDR3 loop: CASSLHGGASSYNEQFF. In DNA, the CDR3 is TGCGCCAGCAGTCTCCATGGGGGCGCTAGCTCCTACAATGAGCAGTTCTTC.